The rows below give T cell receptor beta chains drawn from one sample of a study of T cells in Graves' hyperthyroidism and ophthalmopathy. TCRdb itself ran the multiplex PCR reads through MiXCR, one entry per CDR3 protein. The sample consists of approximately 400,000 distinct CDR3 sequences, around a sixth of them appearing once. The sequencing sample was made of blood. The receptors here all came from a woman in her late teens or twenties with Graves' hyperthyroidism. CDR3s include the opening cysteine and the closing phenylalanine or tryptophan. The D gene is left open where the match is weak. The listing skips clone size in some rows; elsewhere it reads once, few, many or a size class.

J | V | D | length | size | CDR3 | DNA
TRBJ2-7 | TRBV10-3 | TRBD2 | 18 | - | CAISEFRLAGGPSDEQYF | TGTGCCATCAGTGAGTTTAGACTAGCGGGAGGGCCCTCCGACGAGCAGTACTTC
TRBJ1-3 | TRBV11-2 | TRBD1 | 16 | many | CASSLVGTGSGNTIYF | TGTGCCAGCAGCTTAGTCGGGACAGGGTCTGGAAACACCATATATTTT
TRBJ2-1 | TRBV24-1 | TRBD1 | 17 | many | CATSDLTGGTARGEQFF | TGTGCCACCAGTGATCTGACAGGGGGTACGGCTCGTGGAGAGCAGTTCTTC
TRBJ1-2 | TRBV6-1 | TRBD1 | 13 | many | CASIQGALRGYTF | TGTGCCAGCATACAGGGGGCTCTCCGTGGCTACACCTTC
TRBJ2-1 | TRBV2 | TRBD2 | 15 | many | CASRLGAGAYNEQFF | TGTGCCAGCAGGCTAGGGGCGGGAGCCTACAATGAGCAGTTCTTC
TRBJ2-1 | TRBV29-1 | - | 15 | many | CSVDPGRSSYNEQFF | TGCAGCGTTGATCCCGGCCGGAGCTCCTACAATGAGCAGTTCTTC
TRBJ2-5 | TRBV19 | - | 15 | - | CASSHPGRARETQYF | TGTGCCAGTAGTCACCCCGGTCGGGCGCGGGAGACCCAGTACTTC
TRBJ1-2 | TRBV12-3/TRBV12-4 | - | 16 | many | CASSLARTIDLYGYTF | TGTGCCAGCAGTTTAGCCCGAACCATTGACCTCTATGGCTACACCTTC
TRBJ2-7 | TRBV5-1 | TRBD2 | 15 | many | CASSLASGSYYEQYF | TGCGCCAGCAGCTTGGCTAGCGGGAGCTACTACGAGCAGTACTTC
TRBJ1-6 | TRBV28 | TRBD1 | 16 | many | CASSPRGQGDNSPLHF | TGTGCCAGCAGTCCTAGGGGACAGGGCGATAATTCACCCCTCCACTTT
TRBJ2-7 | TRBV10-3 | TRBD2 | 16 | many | CAISEFLAGGTYEQYF | TGTGCCATCAGTGAGTTCCTAGCGGGGGGGACCTACGAGCAGTACTTC
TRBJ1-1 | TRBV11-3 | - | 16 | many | CASSFSTGAKGSEAFF | TGTGCCAGCAGCTTTTCCACCGGGGCTAAGGGAAGTGAGGCTTTCTTT
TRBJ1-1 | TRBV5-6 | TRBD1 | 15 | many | CASSFGQGRNTEAFF | TGTGCCAGCAGCTTTGGACAGGGCAGGAACACTGAAGCTTTCTTT
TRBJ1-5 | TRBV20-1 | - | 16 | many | CSARDEGGSGHQPQHF | TGCAGTGCTAGAGATGAGGGGGGATCGGGACACCAGCCCCAGCATTTT
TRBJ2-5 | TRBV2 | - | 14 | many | CASSDGGLGETQYF | TGTGCCAGCAGTGACGGGGGGCTGGGGGAGACCCAGTACTTC
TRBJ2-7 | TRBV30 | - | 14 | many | CAWSVLTPSGEQYF | TGTGCCTGGAGTGTCCTAACCCCTTCGGGCGAGCAGTACTTC
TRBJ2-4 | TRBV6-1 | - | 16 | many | CASSTGFLGAKNIQYF | TGTGCCAGCAGTACAGGCTTCTTGGGGGCCAAAAACATTCAGTACTTC
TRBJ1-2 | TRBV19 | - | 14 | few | CASTPIAGNYGYTF | TGTGCCAGTACCCCAATCGCCGGAAACTATGGCTACACCTTC
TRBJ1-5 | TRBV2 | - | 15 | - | CASSGRTDSNQPQHF | TGTGCCAGCAGTGGACGCACAGATAGCAATCAGCCCCAGCATTTT
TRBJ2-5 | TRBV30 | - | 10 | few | CAGGQETQYF | TGTGCCGGTGGTCAGGAGACCCAGTACTTC
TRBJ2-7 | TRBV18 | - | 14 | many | CASSLAASSYEQYF | TGTGCCAGCTCTTTAGCGGCTAGCTCCTACGAGCAGTACTTC
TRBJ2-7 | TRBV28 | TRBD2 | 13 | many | CASSLHSGGEQYF | TGTGCCAGCAGTTTACACAGCGGGGGGGAGCAGTACTTC
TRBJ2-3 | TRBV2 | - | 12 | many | CASSEVTDTQYF | TGTGCCAGCAGTGAAGTCACAGATACGCAGTATTTT
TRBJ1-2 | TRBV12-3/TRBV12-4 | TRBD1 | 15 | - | CASSPTPTGLSGYTF | TGTGCCAGCAGTCCGACCCCGACAGGGCTGAGCGGCTACACCTTC
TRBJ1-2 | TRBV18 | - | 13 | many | CASSPGAEDGYTF | TGTGCCAGCTCACCGGGAGCTGAGGATGGCTACACCTTC
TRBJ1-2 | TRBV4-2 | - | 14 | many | CASSIMTEESGYTF | TGTGCCAGCTCCATTATGACAGAGGAGTCTGGCTACACCTTC
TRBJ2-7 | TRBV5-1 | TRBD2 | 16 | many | CASSSGGRGTSYEQYF | TGCGCCAGCAGCTCGGGCGGGCGGGGGACTTCCTACGAGCAGTACTTC
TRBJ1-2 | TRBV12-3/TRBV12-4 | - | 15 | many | CASSSTNQGGYGYTF | TGTGCCAGCAGCTCCACAAACCAGGGAGGCTATGGCTACACCTTC
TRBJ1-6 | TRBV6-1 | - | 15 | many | CASKKRSSYNSPLHF | TGTGCCAGCAAGAAACGGAGCTCCTATAATTCACCCCTCCACTTT
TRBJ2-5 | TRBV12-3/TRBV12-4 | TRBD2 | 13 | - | CASTVSGGETQYF | TGTGCCAGCACCGTTTCGGGGGGAGAGACCCAGTACTTC
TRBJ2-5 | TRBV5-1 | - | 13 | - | CASDGRPQETQYF | TGCGCCAGCGACGGTCGGCCCCAAGAGACCCAGTACTTC
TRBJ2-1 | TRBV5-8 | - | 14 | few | CASSLDDLYNEQFF | TGTGCCAGCAGCTTGGATGACCTCTACAATGAGCAGTTCTTC
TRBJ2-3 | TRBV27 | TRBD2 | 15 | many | CASSQTSGVQGTQYF | TGTGCCAGCAGTCAGACTAGCGGGGTTCAGGGTACGCAGTATTTT
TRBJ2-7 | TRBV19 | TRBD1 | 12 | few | CASSGTGAEQYF | TGTGCCAGTTCCGGGACAGGGGCCGAGCAGTACTTC
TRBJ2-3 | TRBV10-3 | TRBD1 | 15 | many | CAIKAGQGESDTQYF | TGTGCCATCAAAGCGGGACAGGGGGAGTCAGATACGCAGTATTTT
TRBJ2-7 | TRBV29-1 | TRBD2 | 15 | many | CSVESGGEQNYEQYF | TGCAGCGTTGAAAGTGGGGGGGAACAAAACTACGAGCAGTACTTC
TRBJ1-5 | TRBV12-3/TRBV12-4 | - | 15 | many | CASSPRTVSNQPQHF | TGTGCCAGCAGTCCCCGGACAGTATCCAATCAGCCCCAGCATTTT
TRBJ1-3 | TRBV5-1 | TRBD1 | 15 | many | CASSFGTVSGNTIYF | TGCGCCAGCAGCTTTGGGACAGTCTCTGGAAACACCATATATTTT
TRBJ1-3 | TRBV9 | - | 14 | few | CASGRGGSGNTIYF | TGTGCCAGCGGGCGAGGGGGATCCGGAAACACCATATATTTT
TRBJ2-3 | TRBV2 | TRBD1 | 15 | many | CASSGTGLSTDTQYF | TGTGCCAGCAGTGGGACAGGCCTGAGCACAGATACGCAGTATTTT
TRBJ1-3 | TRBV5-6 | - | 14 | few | CASSLRDPGNTIYF | TGTGCCAGCAGCCTCCGGGACCCTGGAAACACCATATATTTT
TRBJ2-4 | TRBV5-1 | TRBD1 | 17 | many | CASSPRQGALAKNIQYF | TGCGCCAGCAGTCCTAGACAGGGAGCCCTTGCCAAAAACATTCAGTACTTC
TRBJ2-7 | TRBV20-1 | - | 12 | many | CSATDTSYEQYF | TGCAGTGCTACCGACACGTCCTACGAGCAGTACTTC